This TCR beta chain was profiled in a study of blood T cell repertoires in COVID-19. This CDR3 contains 15 residues. Germline V gene sequence: CDR1 SGHNT, CDR2 YENEEA. The J segment lost 4 bases and the V segment lost 5 bases, leaving 10 bases of the junction unmatched. In the authors' methods: Reference gene primer amplification in the assay estimated nucleated cell counts. Sequencing used immunoSEQ multiplex PCR; TCRdb keeps in-frame clones, though not all of them. V and J calls and clone size are those listed in that table; D and trimming were worked out from the DNA. The sample shows under 300,000 clones, 88% of them seen only once. The study recruited people aged about 18 to 95 years across around 24 US areas. Self-reported history from a screening survey and questionnaire set each donor's cohort.

The V call is TRBV11-3, the J call TRBJ2-7; 8 bases line up with TRBD1. Input material: PBMCs or T cells enriched from blood (not recorded which). The receptor comes from a woman aged 25 to 45 who had recovered from COVID-19. DNA of the CDR3: TGTGCCAGCAGCACCAGCCCAGGGGGCGCGTACGAGCAGTACTTC. Translating gives CASSTSPGGAYEQYF.